The 32 T cell receptor beta chains below all came from one sample that was sequenced in a study of blood T cell repertoires in COVID-19. Sequenced by immunoSEQ multiplex PCR; TCRdb stores in-frame clones only, minus some. The sample lists some 31,000 clones; roughly 80% were seen once. Sequences were obtained from peripheral blood. These TCRs come from a man between 70 and 80 years old with COVID-19, enrolled during active disease.

The genes are TRBV28 and TRBJ1-1; TRBD1 aligns across 8 bases. Germline V gives CDR1 MDHEN, CDR2 SYDVKM. The V gene end was trimmed by 2 bases and the J gene end by 3 bases; junction bases not matched to a gene: 8. CDR3 size: 16 residues. CDR3 residues: CASSLGNRQGHTEAFF. CDR3 bases: TGTGCCAGCAGTTTAGGTAATCGACAGGGGCACACTGAAGCTTTCTTT.

The J gene is TRBJ2-1, the V gene TRBV6-5; 9 bases match TRBD2. The length of the CDR3 is 15 residues. Germline V lookup: CDR1 MNHEY, CDR2 SVGAGI. The junction had 8 bases not matched to a gene; V was cut back by 6 bases and J by 5 bases. Here the CDR3 reads CASRAASGNDNEQFF. Here the CDR3 DNA reads TGTGCCAGCAGGGCCGCTAGCGGGAATGACAATGAGCAGTTCTTC.

The rearrangement joins TRBV5-1 to TRBJ2-1; D remains ambiguous. The CDR3 has 13 amino acids. V was clipped by 1 base and J by 3 bases, with 5 bases between them. Germline V gene lookup returns CDR1 SGHRS and CDR2 YFSETQ. CDR3: CASSLNSYNEQFF. The DNA of the CDR3 is TGCGCCAGCAGCTTGAACAGCTACAATGAGCAGTTCTTC.

The CDR3 DNA reads TGTGCCAGCAGCTTAGCGGGCGGAGGAACCTACGAGCAGTACTTC. Translated, it gives CASSLAGGGTYEQYF. J is TRBJ2-7 and V is TRBV7-2; possible D gene TRBD2, 5 bases. The CDR3 sequence is 15 residues long. Per germline, CDR1 SGHTA and CDR2 FQGNSA. The V end lost 0 bases, the J end lost 2 bases, and 11 bases lay between the germline ends.

This chain joins TRBV5-4 and TRBJ2-1, with 7 positions matching TRBD2. Per the germline V gene, CDR1 is SGHNT and CDR2 is YYREEE (reference sequence). The CDR3 has 14 residues. After removal of 0 bases from V and 10 bases from J, the junction contained 7 bases not matched to a gene. CDR3 loop: CASSLEIRGDEQFF. The CDR3 DNA follows: TGTGCCAGCAGCTTGGAAATTCGGGGGGACGAGCAGTTCTTC.

In this sample, this clone turned up once. J is TRBJ1-5 and V is TRBV7-9; D not resolved. V was shortened by 4 bases and J by 2 bases, with 6 bases between the two germline ends. The CDR3 is 13 amino acids. CDR1 SEHNR and CDR2 FQNEAQ come from the germline V gene (reference sequence). This chain's CDR3 is CASSYNGNQPQHF. The DNA of the CDR3 is TGTGCCAGCAGCTACAACGGCAATCAGCCCCAGCATTTT.

This sequence joins TRBV19 and TRBJ1-4, with D possibly TRBD1 on 5 matching bases. The CDR3 is 13 amino acids. The germline V and J ends were trimmed by 7 bases and 4 bases, with 10 bases remaining between them. Germline CDR1 and CDR2: LNHDA and SQIVND (reference sequence). The chain's CDR3 is CASTPGGNEKLFF. The CDR3 coding sequence is TGTGCCAGTACTCCCGGGGGTAATGAAAAACTGTTTTTT.

V and J are TRBV24-1 and TRBJ2-1, with 12 bases matching TRBD2. There are 16 residues in the CDR3. CDR1 is KGHDR and CDR2 is SFDVKD in the germline V gene. The V segment lost 3 bases and the J segment 7 bases; nucleotides outside the gene matches: 6. As DNA, the CDR3 is TGTGCCACCAGTGATACCGGGACTAGCGGGTTTAATGAGCAGTTCTTC. Its translation is CATSDTGTSGFNEQFF.

The chain uses TRBV27 and TRBJ2-7; D is perhaps TRBD2 (5 bases). The CDR3 extends over 16 amino acids. V gave up 4 bases and J gave up 0 bases, with 16 bases separating them. Per germline, CDR1 MNHEY and CDR2 SMNVEV (reference sequence). The CDR3 DNA follows: TGTGCCAGCAGTTCTATAGCAGGAGGTTTCTCCTACGAGCAGTACTTC. Protein sequence: CASSSIAGGFSYEQYF.

V gene TRBV19 combines with J gene TRBJ1-4; weak D call: TRBD1 (6 bases). In germline, CDR1 is LNHDA, CDR2 SQIVND (reference sequence). V was clipped by 5 bases and J by 8 bases, with 18 bases between them. This CDR3 is 15 amino acids long. The CDR3: CASSARRGTTEKLFF. In DNA, the CDR3 is TGTGCCAGTAGTGCCCGCAGGGGAACGACGGAAAAACTGTTTTTT.

V and J are TRBV3-1 (or the pseudogene TRBV3-2) and TRBJ2-5, with D uncertain. CDR3 length: 11 amino acids. Germline CDR1 is LGHDT and CDR2 is YNNKEL (reference sequence). Trimming stripped 1 base from V and 10 bases from J, with 7 bases between. The CDR3 nucleotides read TGTGCCAGCAGCCAAGCGTGGAGCCAGTACTTC. Encoded protein: CASSQAWSQYF.

This rearrangement joins TRBV3-1 (or the pseudogene TRBV3-2) to TRBJ2-7; 13 bases fit TRBD2. Germline-derived CDR1 and CDR2 are LGHDT and YNNKEL (reference sequence). The CDR3 length is 15 residues. V shed 3 bases, J shed 6 bases, and the junction held 5 bases outside the gene matches. CDR3 amino acids: CASSQGLAGPSEQYF. The DNA of the CDR3 is TGTGCCAGCAGCCAGGGACTAGCGGGACCTAGCGAGCAGTACTTC.

V gene TRBV2 combines with J gene TRBJ2-1; 9 bases fit TRBD2. This CDR3 has 15 residues. In germline, CDR1 is SNHLY, CDR2 FYNNEI. Trimming at V came to 8 bases and at J to 5 bases, leaving 10 bases not matched to a gene. In DNA, the CDR3 is TGTGCCAGCTTTAATAGCGGGAGAGAGAACAATGAGCAGTTCTTC. This translates into CASFNSGRENNEQFF. Filled out from reference TRBV2 and TRBJ2-1, the complete variable domain reads EPEVTQTPSHQVTQMGQEVILRCVPISNHLYFYWYRQILGQKVEFLVSFYNNEISEKSEIFDDQFSVERPDGSNFTLKIRSTKLEDSAMYFCASFNSGRENNEQFFGPGTRLTVL.

This chain uses TRBV7-2 with TRBJ1-5; D perhaps matches TRBD1 (6 bases). CDR1 and CDR2 from the germline V gene are SGHTA and FQGNSA. V lost 1 base, J lost 5 bases, and 12 bases lay in between. There are 15 residues in the CDR3. CDR3 amino acids: CASSLGGQGHQPQHF. Here the CDR3 DNA reads TGTGCCAGCAGCTTAGGGGGGCAGGGACATCAGCCCCAGCATTTT.

This clone was counted a single time. The rearrangement links TRBV7-8 to TRBJ1-2; no clear D gene. The CDR3 is 15 residues long. V was cut by 5 bases and J by 5 bases, with 18 bases left in between. From germline, CDR1 is SGHVS and CDR2 FQNEAQ. The CDR3, as DNA: TGTGCCAGCAGCCCCTTGGAGACCGTAATATATGGCTACACCTTC. It codes for CASSPLETVIYGYTF.

The V and J genes are TRBV24-1 and TRBJ1-2; 7 bases fit TRBD1. Germline CDR1 reads KGHDR; CDR2 reads SFDVKD. The CDR3 is 15 amino acids. Trimming removed 4 bases from V and 4 bases from J; junction bases left unmatched: 8. The CDR3 coding sequence is TGTGCCACCAGTGACGGGACAGAGAACTTCTATGGCTACACCTTC. This gives the protein CATSDGTENFYGYTF.

The chain has TRBV5-4 and TRBJ2-1; 9 bases fit TRBD2. The V gene's germline CDR1 is SGHNT and CDR2 YYREEE (reference sequence). V lost 1 base to trimming and J lost 0 bases; unmatched junction nucleotides: 5. The CDR3 sequence is 17 residues long. CDR3 protein: CASSLPSGISSYNEQFF. Here the CDR3 DNA reads TGTGCCAGCAGCTTGCCTAGCGGGATTAGCTCCTACAATGAGCAGTTCTTC.

The chain has TRBV7-2 and TRBJ2-5; maybe TRBD2 (6 bases). This CDR3 is 14 amino acids long. The germline V gene has CDR1 SGHTA and CDR2 FQGNSA. The V end was cut by 3 bases, the J end by 3 bases, with 11 bases between. The CDR3 DNA reads TGTGCCAGCAGCTTCCTGCGGGAAGAAGAGACCCAGTACTTC. Translating gives CASSFLREEETQYF.

CDR3 DNA: TGCGCCAGCAGCCCGGACAGGGAAAATCAGCCCCAGCATTTT. This sequence encodes CASSPDRENQPQHF. The rearrangement joins TRBV4-1 to TRBJ1-5; 8 positions agree with TRBD1. The CDR3 has 14 amino acids. Germline V CDR1 and CDR2: MGHRA, YSYEKL. Germline trimming cut 4 bases from V and 4 bases from J; bases unmatched to any gene: 3.

The V and J genes are TRBV11-2 and TRBJ2-1, with 7 bases that match TRBD2. The V gene end was trimmed by 3 bases and the J gene end by 10 bases; junction bases not matched to a gene: 6. The germline V gene has CDR1 SGHAT and CDR2 FQNNGV. CDR3 length equals 13 residues. CDR3 nucleotide sequence: TGTGCCAGCAGCTTGGGTCTAGCGGAAGAGCAGTTCTTC. It yields the protein CASSLGLAEEQFF.

The chain is built from TRBV6-2 or TRBV6-3 and TRBJ1-6, with unresolved D. Deletions cut 4 bases from V and 7 bases from J, with 5 bases between. CDR3 length equals 12 residues. CDR1 is MNHEY, CDR2 SVGEGT, per germline. The CDR3 region is CASSSLNSPLHF. Here the CDR3 DNA reads TGTGCCAGCAGTTCTCTGAATTCACCCCTCCACTTT.

V is TRBV30 and J is TRBJ1-3, with a tentative D call TRBD1 (5 bases). Deletions cut 5 bases from V and 0 bases from J, with 11 bases between. The length of the CDR3 is 14 residues. Per germline, CDR1 GTSNPN and CDR2 SVGIG (reference sequence). CDR3 in amino acids: CAWGDSDSGNTIYF. Written as DNA, the CDR3 is TGTGCCTGGGGAGACAGTGACTCTGGAAACACCATATATTTT.

J is TRBJ2-1 and V is TRBV11-2; TRBD2 matches at 8 bases. V lost 5 bases, J lost 9 bases, and 12 bases stayed unmatched. Per the germline V gene, CDR1 is SGHAT and CDR2 is FQNNGV. The CDR3 spans 15 residues. CDR3 coding DNA: TGTGCCAGCAGCACCATGGTAGCGGGATTAAGTGAGCAGTTCTTC. This gives the protein CASSTMVAGLSEQFF.

The CDR3 region is CATSGRGDRVYSYEQYF. The CDR3 DNA reads TGTGCCACCAGTGGGCGCGGAGACAGGGTTTACTCCTACGAGCAGTACTTC. The rearrangement links TRBV24-1 to TRBJ2-7, with TRBD1 matching over 7 bases. The J segment lost 0 bases and the V segment lost 5 bases, leaving 12 bases of the junction unmatched. Germline V lookup: CDR1 KGHDR, CDR2 SFDVKD. This CDR3 is 17 amino acids long.

The V gene is TRBV18, the J gene TRBJ2-1, with 7 positions matching TRBD2. The J segment lost 6 bases and the V segment lost 3 bases, leaving 8 bases of the junction unmatched. CDR3 length: 15 residues. Germline CDR1 reads KGHSH; CDR2 reads LQKENI. DNA of the CDR3: TGTGCCAGCTCACCGGGACTAAGGGGAGTCAATGAGCAGTTCTTC. Amino acids: CASSPGLRGVNEQFF.

This chain links TRBV24-1 with TRBJ2-5; maybe TRBD1 (6 bases). Trimming shortened V by 5 bases and J by 2 bases, and 11 bases separated the two germline ends. CDR1 and CDR2 (germline): KGHDR, SFDVKD. This CDR3 is 14 amino acids long. As DNA, the CDR3 is TGTGCCACCAGTGCCCTGGGACATCAAGAGACCCAGTACTTC. It is translated as CATSALGHQETQYF.

The chain recombines TRBV5-1 with TRBJ1-2; D gene ambiguous. The germline V and J ends were trimmed by 4 bases and 3 bases, with 13 bases remaining between them. The CDR3 is made up of 14 amino acids. Germline assignment: CDR1 SGHRS and CDR2 YFSETQ. The CDR3 nucleotides read TGCGCCAGCAGCACCGACACTCCCTACTATGGCTACACCTTC. Amino acids: CASSTDTPYYGYTF. Full variable domain (remainder filled in from reference TRBV5-1 and TRBJ1-2): KAGVTQTPRYLIKTRGQQVTLSCSPISGHRSVSWYQQTPGQGLQFLFEYFSETQRNKGNFPGRFSGRQFSNSRSEMNVSTLELGDSALYLCASSTDTPYYGYTFGSGTRLTVV.

Concerning this clone: Germline and junction disagree at one end, which may indicate a read error. The rearrangement links TRBV6-1 to TRBJ1-4, with D unresolved. The CDR3 sequence is 15 residues long. The germline CDR1 and CDR2 sequences are MNHNS and SASEGT. The CDR3, as DNA: TGTGCCAGCCGTGATTCCCCCGGAGCTAATGAAAAACTGTTTTTT. Its protein is CASRDSPGANEKLFF.

The V gene is TRBV5-6, the J gene TRBJ2-7; 7 nucleotides match TRBD2. Germline V gives CDR1 SGHDT, CDR2 YYEEEE. The CDR3 is made up of 14 amino acids. The V and J ends lost 2 bases and 2 bases, in that order; junction bases with no gene match: 4. This CDR3 reads CASSFSSGTYEQYF. The CDR3 DNA reads TGTGCCAGCAGCTTTTCGAGCGGGACCTACGAGCAGTACTTC.

This clone was seen a handful of times. This sequence joins TRBV5-6 and TRBJ2-7; D perhaps matches TRBD1 (6 bases). Trimming removed 4 bases at V and 0 bases at J, with 11 bases between. Germline CDR1 reads SGHDT; CDR2 reads YYEEEE. The CDR3 has 14 amino acids. The CDR3, as DNA: TGTGCCAGCAGCGGGACATACAGCTCCTACGAGCAGTACTTC. Residues: CASSGTYSSYEQYF.

The chain uses TRBV28 and TRBJ2-5; 14 nucleotides align to TRBD2. V was pared by 4 bases and J by 6 bases, with 7 bases of the junction left unmatched. Germline values: CDR1 MDHEN, CDR2 SYDVKM. The CDR3 spans 16 residues. CDR3 DNA sequence: TGTGCCAGCAGTTCCCCGACTAGCGGGAGGGCTCAGACCCAGTACTTC. Protein: CASSSPTSGRAQTQYF.

The genes are TRBV30 and TRBJ2-2; TRBD2 matches 11 bases. The J segment lost 5 bases and the V segment lost 8 bases, leaving 7 bases of the junction unmatched. Per germline, CDR1 GTSNPN and CDR2 SVGIG (reference sequence). CDR3 length: 14 residues. CDR3 protein: CARTSGSRTGELFF. The DNA of the CDR3 is TGTGCCCGTACTAGCGGGAGCAGGACCGGGGAGCTGTTTTTT.